The 5 T cell receptor beta chains given below trace back to one sample, sequenced in a study of cytomegalovirus exposure and HLA in healthy donors. The PCR had 60 Vbeta and 13 Jbeta primers. The data were produced by immunoSEQ multiplex PCR, yet TCRdb's version contains in-frame clones alone and is incomplete. The repertoire holds about 170,000 clones, around 80% seen once, with less than 2.5% in the top ten. Material: PBMCs. All receptors derive from a male donor in good health and CMV-seronegative.

This clone has just a few counts. The chain has TRBV19 and TRBJ2-2; TRBD2 aligns across 9 bases. CDR3 size: 18 residues. J was trimmed by 1 base and V by 3 bases; bases with no gene match: 9. CDR1 LNHDA and CDR2 SQIVND come from the germline V gene (reference sequence). CDR3 region: CASSIGLRGGRNTGELFF. CDR3 nucleotide sequence: TGTGCCAGTAGTATTGGTTTGCGGGGGGGCAGGAACACCGGGGAGCTGTTTTTT.

This chain joins TRBV30 and TRBJ1-6, with D possibly TRBD1 on 6 matching bases. Germline CDR1 GTSNPN, CDR2 SVGIG (reference sequence). The CDR3 is made up of 14 amino acids. The V gene lost 2 bases and the J gene lost 7 bases, with 12 bases spanning the gap. This CDR3 is CAWSRGQGNSPLHF. In DNA, the CDR3 is TGTGCCTGGAGTCGAGGGCAGGGGAATTCACCCCTCCACTTT.

The chain uses TRBV5-1 and TRBJ1-4; TRBD1 matches at 8 bases. In germline, CDR1 is SGHRS, CDR2 YFSETQ. This CDR3 contains 14 residues. V gave up 0 bases and J gave up 5 bases; unmatched junction bases: 0. The CDR3 here is CASSLDRGNEKLFF. In DNA form, the CDR3 reads TGCGCCAGCAGCTTGGACAGGGGGAATGAAAAACTGTTTTTT.

This clone came up a few times. The chain employs TRBV5-1 and TRBJ2-1; D possibly corresponds to TRBD2 (5 bases). Deletions cut 0 bases from V and 4 bases from J, with 11 bases between. In germline, CDR1 is SGHRS, CDR2 YFSETQ. This CDR3 spans 15 amino acids. This CDR3 is CASSLGGILYNEQFF. The CDR3 DNA sequence: TGCGCCAGCAGCTTGGGAGGGATCCTATACAATGAGCAGTTCTTC.

This clone was detected a few times. The V call is TRBV6-5, the J call TRBJ2-7; a possible D gene is TRBD2 (5 bases). The CDR3 totals 14 residues. Trimming cost V 5 bases and J 3 bases, with 14 bases left between them. Germline V gene data show CDR1 as MNHEY and CDR2 as SVGAGI. The CDR3 loop reads CASSPQRWRYEQYF. The CDR3 coding sequence is TGTGCCAGCAGTCCCCAGCGGTGGCGCTACGAGCAGTACTTC.